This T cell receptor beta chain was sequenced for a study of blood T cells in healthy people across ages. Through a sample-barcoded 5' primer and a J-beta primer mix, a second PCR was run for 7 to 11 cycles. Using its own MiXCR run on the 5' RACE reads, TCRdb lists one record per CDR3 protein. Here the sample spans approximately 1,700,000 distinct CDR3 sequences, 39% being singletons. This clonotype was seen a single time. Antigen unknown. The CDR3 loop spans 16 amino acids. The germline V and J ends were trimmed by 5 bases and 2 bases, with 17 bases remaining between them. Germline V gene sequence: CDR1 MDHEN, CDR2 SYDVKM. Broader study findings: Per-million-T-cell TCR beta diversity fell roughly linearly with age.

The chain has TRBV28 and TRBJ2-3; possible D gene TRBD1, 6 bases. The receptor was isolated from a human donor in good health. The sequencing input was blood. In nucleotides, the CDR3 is TGTGCCAGCAGTCACCGGGACACATTTTCCACAGATACGCAGTATTTT. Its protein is CASSHRDTFSTDTQYF.